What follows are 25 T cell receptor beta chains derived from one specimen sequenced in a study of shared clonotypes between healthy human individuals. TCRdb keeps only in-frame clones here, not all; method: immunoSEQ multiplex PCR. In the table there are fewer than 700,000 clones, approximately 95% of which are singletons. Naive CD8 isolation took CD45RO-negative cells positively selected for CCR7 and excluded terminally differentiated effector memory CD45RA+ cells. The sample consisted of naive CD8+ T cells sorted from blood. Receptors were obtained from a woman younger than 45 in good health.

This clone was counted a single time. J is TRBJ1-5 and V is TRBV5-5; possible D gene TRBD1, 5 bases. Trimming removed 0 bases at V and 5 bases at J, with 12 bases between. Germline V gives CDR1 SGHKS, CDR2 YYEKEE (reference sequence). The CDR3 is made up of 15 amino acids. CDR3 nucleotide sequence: TGTGCCAGCAGCTTGGGACAGATAGTCTATCAGCCCCAGCATTTT. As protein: CASSLGQIVYQPQHF.

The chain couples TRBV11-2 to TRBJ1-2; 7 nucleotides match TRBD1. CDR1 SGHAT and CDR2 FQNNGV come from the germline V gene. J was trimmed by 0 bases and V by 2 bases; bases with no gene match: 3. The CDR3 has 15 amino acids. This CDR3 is CASSLRDSPNYGYTF. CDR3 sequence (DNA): TGTGCCAGCAGCTTAAGGGACAGTCCTAACTATGGCTACACCTTC. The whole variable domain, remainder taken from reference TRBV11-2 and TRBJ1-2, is EAGVAQSPRYKIIEKRQSVAFWCNPISGHATLYWYQQILGQGPKLLIQFQNNGVVDDSQLPKDRFSAERLKGVDSTLKIQPAKLEDSAVYLCASSLRDSPNYGYTFGSGTRLTVV.

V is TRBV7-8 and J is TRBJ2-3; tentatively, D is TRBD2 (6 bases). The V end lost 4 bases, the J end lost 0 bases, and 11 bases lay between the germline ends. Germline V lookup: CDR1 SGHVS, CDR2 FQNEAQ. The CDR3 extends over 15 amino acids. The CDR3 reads CASSSGLPSTDTQYF. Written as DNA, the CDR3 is TGTGCCAGCAGCTCGGGACTTCCTAGCACAGATACGCAGTATTTT. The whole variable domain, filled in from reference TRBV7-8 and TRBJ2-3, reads GAGVSQSPRYKVAKRGQDVALRCDPISGHVSLFWYQQALGQGPEFLTYFQNEAQLDKSGLPSDRFFAERPEGSVSTLKIQRTQQEDSAVYLCASSSGLPSTDTQYFGPGTRLTVL.

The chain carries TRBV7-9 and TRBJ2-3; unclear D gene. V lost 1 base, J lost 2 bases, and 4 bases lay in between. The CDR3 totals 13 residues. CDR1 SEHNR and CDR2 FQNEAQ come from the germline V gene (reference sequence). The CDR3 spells CASSLDPTDTQYF. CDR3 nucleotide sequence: TGTGCCAGCAGCTTAGACCCCACAGATACGCAGTATTTT.

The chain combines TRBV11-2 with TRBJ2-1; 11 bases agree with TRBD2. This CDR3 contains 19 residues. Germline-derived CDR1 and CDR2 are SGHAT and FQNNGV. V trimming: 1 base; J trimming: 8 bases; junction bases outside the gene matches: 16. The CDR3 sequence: CASSLGVAGGPSLIDEQFF. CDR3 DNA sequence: TGTGCCAGCAGCTTAGGAGTAGCGGGAGGGCCTAGTCTTATCGATGAGCAGTTCTTC.

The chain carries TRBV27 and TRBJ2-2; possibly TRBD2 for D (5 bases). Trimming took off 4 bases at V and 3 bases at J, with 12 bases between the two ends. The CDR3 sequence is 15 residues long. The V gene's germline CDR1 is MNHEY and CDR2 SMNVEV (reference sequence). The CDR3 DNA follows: TGTGCCAGCAGTTCGTGGCGGGTTGACACCGGGGAGCTGTTTTTT. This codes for CASSSWRVDTGELFF.

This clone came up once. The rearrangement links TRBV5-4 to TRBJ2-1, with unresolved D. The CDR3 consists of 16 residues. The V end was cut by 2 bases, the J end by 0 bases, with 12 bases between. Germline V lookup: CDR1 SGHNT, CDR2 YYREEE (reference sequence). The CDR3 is CASSLIVTPSYNEQFF. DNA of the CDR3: TGTGCCAGCAGCTTAATAGTAACCCCCTCCTACAATGAGCAGTTCTTC.

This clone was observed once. CDR3 bases: TGTGCCAGCAGGACGGGGTTAGGGAGTACAAATGAGCAGTTCTTC. It yields the protein CASRTGLGSTNEQFF. This chain links TRBV6-5 with TRBJ2-1; TRBD2 is a possible D gene (5 bases). CDR1 and CDR2 from the germline V gene are MNHEY and SVGAGI. The V and J ends lost 6 bases and 7 bases respectively, with 19 bases between them. The CDR3 length is 15 residues.

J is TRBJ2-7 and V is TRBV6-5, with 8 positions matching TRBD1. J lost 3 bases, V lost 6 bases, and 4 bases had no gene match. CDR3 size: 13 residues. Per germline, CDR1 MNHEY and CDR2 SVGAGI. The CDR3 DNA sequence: TGTGCCAGCAGAACCGACAGGGGCTACGAGCAGTACTTC. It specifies CASRTDRGYEQYF.

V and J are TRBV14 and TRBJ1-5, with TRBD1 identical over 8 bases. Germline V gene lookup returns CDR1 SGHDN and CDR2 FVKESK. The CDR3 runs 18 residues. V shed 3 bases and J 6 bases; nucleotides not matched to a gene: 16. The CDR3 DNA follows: TGTGCCAGCAGCCAGGATGCCGCCCAGGGGGCACGACGTCAGCCCCAGCATTTT. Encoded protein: CASSQDAAQGARRQPQHF. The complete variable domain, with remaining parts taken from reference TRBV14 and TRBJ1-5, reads EAGVTQFPSHSVIEKGQTVTLRCDPISGHDNLYWYRRVMGKEIKFLLHFVKESKQDESGMPNNRFLAERTGGTYSTLKVQPAELEDSGVYFCASSQDAAQGARRQPQHFGDGTRLSIL.

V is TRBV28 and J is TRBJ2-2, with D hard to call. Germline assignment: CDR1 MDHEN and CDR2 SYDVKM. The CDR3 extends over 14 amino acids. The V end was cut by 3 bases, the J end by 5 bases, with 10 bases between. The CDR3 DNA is TGTGCCAGCAGTTTTCCTACGGTGACCGGGGAGCTGTTTTTT. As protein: CASSFPTVTGELFF.

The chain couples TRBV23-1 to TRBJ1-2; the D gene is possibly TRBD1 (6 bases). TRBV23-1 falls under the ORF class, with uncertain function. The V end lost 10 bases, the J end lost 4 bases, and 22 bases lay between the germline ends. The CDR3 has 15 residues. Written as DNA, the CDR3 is TGCGCCAACCGAGAGAGGGGGGGCATTGGCTATGGCTACACCTTC. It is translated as CANRERGGIGYGYTF.

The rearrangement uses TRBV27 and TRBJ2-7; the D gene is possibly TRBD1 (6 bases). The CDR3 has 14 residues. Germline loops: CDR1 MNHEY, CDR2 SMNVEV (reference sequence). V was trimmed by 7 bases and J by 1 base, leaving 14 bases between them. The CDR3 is CASKSRGESYEQYF. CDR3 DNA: TGTGCCAGCAAGTCCAGGGGTGAATCCTACGAGCAGTACTTC.

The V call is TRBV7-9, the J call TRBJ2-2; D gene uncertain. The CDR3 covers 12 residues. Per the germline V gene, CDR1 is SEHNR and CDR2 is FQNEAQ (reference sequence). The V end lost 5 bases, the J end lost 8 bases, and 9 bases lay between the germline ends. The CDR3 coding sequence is TGTGCCAGCAGCCGACCTGCGGGGGAGCTGTTTTTT. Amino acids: CASSRPAGELFF. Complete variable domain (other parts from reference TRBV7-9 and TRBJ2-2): DTGVSQNPRHKITKRGQNVTFRCDPISEHNRLYWYRQTLGQGPEFLTYFQNEAQLEKSRLLSDRFSAERPKGSFSTLEIQRTEQGDSAMYLCASSRPAGELFFGEGSRLTVL.

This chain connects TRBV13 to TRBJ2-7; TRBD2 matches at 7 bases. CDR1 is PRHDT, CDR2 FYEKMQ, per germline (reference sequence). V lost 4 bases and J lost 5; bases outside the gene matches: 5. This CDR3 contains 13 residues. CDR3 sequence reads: CASSSLAGDEQYF. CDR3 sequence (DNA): TGTGCCAGCAGCTCCCTGGCGGGGGACGAGCAGTACTTC.

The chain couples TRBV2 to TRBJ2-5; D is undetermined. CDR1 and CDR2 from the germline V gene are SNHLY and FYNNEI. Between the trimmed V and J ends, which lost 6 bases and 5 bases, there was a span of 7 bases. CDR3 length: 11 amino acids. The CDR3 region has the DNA TGTGCCAGCAGCTACTGGGAGACCCAGTACTTC. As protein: CASSYWETQYF.

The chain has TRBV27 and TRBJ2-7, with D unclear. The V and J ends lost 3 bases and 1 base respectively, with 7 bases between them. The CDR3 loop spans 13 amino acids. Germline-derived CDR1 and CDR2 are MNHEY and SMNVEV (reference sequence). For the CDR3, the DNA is TGTGCCAGCAGTTTGGGCTGGTCCTACGAGCAGTACTTC. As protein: CASSLGWSYEQYF.

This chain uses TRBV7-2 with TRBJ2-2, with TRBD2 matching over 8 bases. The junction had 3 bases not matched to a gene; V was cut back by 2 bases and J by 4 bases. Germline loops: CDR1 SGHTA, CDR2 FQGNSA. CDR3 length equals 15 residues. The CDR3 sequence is CASSLISGTTGELFF. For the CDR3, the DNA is TGTGCCAGCAGCTTAATTAGCGGGACCACCGGGGAGCTGTTTTTT.

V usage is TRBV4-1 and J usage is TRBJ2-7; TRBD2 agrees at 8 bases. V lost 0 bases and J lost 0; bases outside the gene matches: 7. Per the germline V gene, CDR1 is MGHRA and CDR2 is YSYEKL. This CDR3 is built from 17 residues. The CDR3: CASSQDPWREDSYEQYF. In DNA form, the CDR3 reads TGCGCCAGCAGCCAAGATCCTTGGCGGGAGGACTCCTACGAGCAGTACTTC.

CDR3 in amino acids: CATREGGETQYF. The CDR3 region has the DNA TGTGCCACCCGAGAGGGCGGGGAGACCCAGTACTTC. This chain uses TRBV27 with TRBJ2-5; D perhaps matches TRBD2 (5 bases). The germline CDR1 and CDR2 sequences are MNHEY and SMNVEV (reference sequence). V was pared by 10 bases and J by 5 bases, with 14 bases between. CDR3 length equals 12 residues.

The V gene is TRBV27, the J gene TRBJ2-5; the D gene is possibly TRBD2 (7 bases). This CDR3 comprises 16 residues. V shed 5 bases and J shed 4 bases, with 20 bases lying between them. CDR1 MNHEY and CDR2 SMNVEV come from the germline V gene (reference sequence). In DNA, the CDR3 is TGTGCCAGCAGTCACCTTAGGGGGGGTTTCGGAGAGACCCAGTACTTC. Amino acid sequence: CASSHLRGGFGETQYF.

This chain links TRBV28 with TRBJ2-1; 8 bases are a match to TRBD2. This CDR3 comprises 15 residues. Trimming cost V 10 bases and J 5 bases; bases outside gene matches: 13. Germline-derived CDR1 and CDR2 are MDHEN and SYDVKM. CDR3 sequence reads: CAITSGLGPNNEQFF. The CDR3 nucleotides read TGTGCCATCACTTCGGGACTAGGCCCCAACAATGAGCAGTTCTTC.

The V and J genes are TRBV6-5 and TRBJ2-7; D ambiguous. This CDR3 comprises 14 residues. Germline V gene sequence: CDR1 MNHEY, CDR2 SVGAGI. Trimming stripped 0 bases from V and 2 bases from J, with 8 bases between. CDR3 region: CASSYSDEAYEQYF. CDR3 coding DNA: TGTGCCAGCAGTTACTCTGACGAGGCCTACGAGCAGTACTTC.

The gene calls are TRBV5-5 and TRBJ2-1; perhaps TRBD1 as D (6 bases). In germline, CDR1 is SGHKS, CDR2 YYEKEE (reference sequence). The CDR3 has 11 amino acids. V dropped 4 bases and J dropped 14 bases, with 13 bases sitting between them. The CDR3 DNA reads TGTGCCAGCAGCGGGGACATCCCTGAGTTCTTC. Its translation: CASSGDIPEFF.

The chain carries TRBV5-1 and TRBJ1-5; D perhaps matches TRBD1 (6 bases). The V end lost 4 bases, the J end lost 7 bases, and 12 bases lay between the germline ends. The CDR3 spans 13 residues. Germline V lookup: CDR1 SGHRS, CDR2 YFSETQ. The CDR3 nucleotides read TGCGCCAGCAGCCCGCCGGGACAACAGCCCCAGCATTTT. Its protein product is CASSPPGQQPQHF.